Only a few counts were recorded for the clone carrying this T cell receptor (beta chain). As originally analysed: Amplification with reference gene primers provided the estimates of nucleated cell counts. The assay was immunoSEQ multiplex PCR, and TCRdb's table has in-frame clones only and misses some. That table is the source of V, J and clone size, and D and trimming were worked out from the DNA. The data show about 130,000 clones, with 79% seen just once and around 37% held by the top ten. These data originate in a study of blood T cell repertoires in COVID-19. In the study overall: Samples came from the United States, Italy and Spain, spanning acute and convalescent COVID-19. In each case, the material was cDNA or gDNA derived from T cells, B-cell-depleted T cells, or PBMCs.

The material sequenced was peripheral blood. This TCR derives from a man aged 35-49 years with active or convalescent COVID-19.

The CDR3 sequence: CASSPQGFPNTEAFF. The CDR3 nucleotides read TGTGCCAGCAGCCCCCAGGGGTTCCCTAACACTGAAGCTTTCTTT. The chain combines TRBV7-9 with TRBJ1-1; D might be TRBD1 (6 bases). The germline V gene encodes CDR1 SEHNR and CDR2 FQNEAQ (reference sequence). V lost 5 bases to trimming and J lost 2 bases, with 15 bases between them. CDR3 length: 15 amino acids.